The 24 T cell receptor beta chains below all came from one sample that was sequenced in a study of cytomegalovirus exposure and HLA in healthy donors. With 60 Vbeta and 13 Jbeta primers, the PCR was carried out. Some clones are missing from TCRdb's copy, which holds only in-frame ones; the method was immunoSEQ multiplex PCR. The sample lists fewer than 150,000 clones; more than 65% were seen once. The specimen was PBMCs. The receptor source for this set is a woman aged 25-40 years in good health and CMV-seronegative.

The rearrangement links TRBV6-1 to TRBJ2-2; 7 nucleotides align to TRBD1. The CDR3 runs 20 residues. CDR1 MNHNS and CDR2 SASEGT come from the germline V gene. V was clipped by 4 bases and J by 5 bases; unmatched bases: 22. CDR3 residues: CASSVMTWDSLNGRTGELFF. CDR3 nucleotide sequence: TGTGCCAGCAGTGTAATGACGTGGGACAGCCTCAATGGGCGGACCGGGGAGCTGTTTTTT.

On this clone itself: Other DNA sequences in this sample translate to the same CDR3. V gene TRBV2 combines with J gene TRBJ1-5; D call uncertain. With 6 bases removed from V and 7 bases from J, the gap between germline ends came to 10 bases. Germline CDR1 reads SNHLY; CDR2 reads FYNNEI. This CDR3 region has 12 residues. CDR3 region: CASRGEGQPQHF. Here the CDR3 DNA reads TGTGCCAGCAGGGGAGAGGGCCAGCCCCAGCATTTT.

The CDR3, as DNA: TGTGCCAGCAGCTTAGGAGAGTGGGGGGGGTCACCCCTCCACTTT. Translating it yields CASSLGEWGGSPLHF. V is TRBV7-9 and J is TRBJ1-6; TRBD1 might be the D (5 bases). V was clipped by 1 base and J by 10 bases, with 14 bases between them. CDR1 is SEHNR, CDR2 FQNEAQ, per germline (reference sequence). CDR3 length: 15 residues.

The chain recombines TRBV9 with TRBJ1-4; no firm D call. Trimming removed 7 bases at V and 10 bases at J, with 8 bases between. Looked up from germline, CDR1 is SGDLS and CDR2 is YYNGEE. This CDR3 has 10 residues. The DNA of the CDR3 is TGTGCCAGCGCGTTTAGAAAACTGTTTTTT. This codes for CASAFRKLFF.

This chain uses TRBV6-1 with TRBJ1-1, with TRBD1 matching over 8 bases. J lost 4 bases, V lost 2 bases, and 6 bases had no gene match. The CDR3 length is 15 residues. Germline loops: CDR1 MNHNS, CDR2 SASEGT. CDR3: CASSEIQGDGTEAFF. CDR3 DNA sequence: TGTGCCAGCAGTGAAATACAGGGGGATGGCACTGAAGCTTTCTTT.

The V and J genes are TRBV6-1 and TRBJ1-2; maybe TRBD1 (6 bases). Trimming took off 1 base at V and 5 bases at J, with 11 bases between the two ends. Germline CDR1 MNHNS, CDR2 SASEGT. CDR3 length equals 14 residues. The CDR3 region is CASSEGGGGYGYTF. In nucleotides, the CDR3 is TGTGCCAGCAGTGAAGGGGGGGGCGGGTATGGCTACACCTTC.

There are a few counts of this clone. The V call is TRBV19, the J call TRBJ1-1; D is perhaps TRBD1 (6 bases). The V and J ends lost 3 bases and 6 bases respectively, with 14 bases between them. CDR3 size: 14 residues. CDR1 and CDR2 from the germline V gene are LNHDA and SQIVND (reference sequence). CDR3 sequence (DNA): TGTGCCAGTAGTATCCGACTCCAGGGGCCTGAAGCTTTCTTT. As protein: CASSIRLQGPEAFF.

J is TRBJ2-5 and V is TRBV28, with 10 bases aligning to TRBD2. Germline-derived CDR1 and CDR2 are MDHEN and SYDVKM. The CDR3 length is 17 residues. V lost 2 bases and J lost 5; bases outside the gene matches: 11. This CDR3 is CASSLRGLAGAGETQYF. CDR3 DNA sequence: TGTGCCAGCAGTTTACGGGGGCTAGCGGGAGCGGGGGAGACCCAGTACTTC.

CDR3: CASRLLAGNPNEQFF. In nucleotides, the CDR3 is TGCGCCAGCAGGCTACTAGCGGGGAACCCCAATGAGCAGTTCTTC. The chain carries TRBV5-1 and TRBJ2-1; 10 nucleotides align to TRBD2. V shed 5 bases and J 6 bases; nucleotides not matched to a gene: 8. The CDR3 covers 15 residues. The germline V gene has CDR1 SGHRS and CDR2 YFSETQ.

This chain joins TRBV4-1 and TRBJ1-5, with a tentative D call TRBD1 (5 bases). The CDR3 totals 16 residues. The V end was cut by 0 bases, the J end by 1 base, with 10 bases between. Germline-derived CDR1 and CDR2 are MGHRA and YSYEKL. CDR3 sequence: CASSQDWGVSNQPQHF. The CDR3 DNA follows: TGCGCCAGCAGCCAAGATTGGGGGGTAAGCAATCAGCCCCAGCATTTT.

This chain connects TRBV29-1 to TRBJ2-3, with TRBD1 matching over 9 bases. Germline values: CDR1 SQVTM, CDR2 ANQGSEA. J gave up 10 bases and V 1 base, and 12 bases lay outside the gene matches. The CDR3 covers 15 residues. The CDR3 sequence: CSVEGQGGSPGAQYF. CDR3 sequence (DNA): TGCAGCGTTGAAGGACAGGGGGGTTCCCCAGGTGCGCAGTATTTT.

The chain is built from TRBV4-1 and TRBJ2-3; 10 bases fit TRBD2. Germline V gene data show CDR1 as MGHRA and CDR2 as YSYEKL. The CDR3 sequence is 19 residues long. V was pared by 1 base and J by 3 bases, with 13 bases of the junction left unmatched. In nucleotides, the CDR3 is TGCGCCAGCAGCCAAGTAACCCCCCAAGCGGGAGGGCCGACAGATACGCAGTATTTT. This sequence encodes CASSQVTPQAGGPTDTQYF.

Of note for this clone: The junction shows a germline mismatch at one end, possibly a read error. The rearrangement links TRBV5-6 to TRBJ2-5; TRBD1 might be the D (5 bases). The germline V gene has CDR1 SGHDT and CDR2 YYEEEE. The CDR3 runs 19 residues. The CDR3 sequence: CASSFRSYQRQSHQGTQYF. Here the CDR3 DNA reads TGTGCCAGCAGCTTCCGGTCTTATCAAAGACAGTCACACCAAGGGACCCAGTACTTC.

The chain carries TRBV28 and TRBJ2-1; D perhaps matches TRBD2 (5 bases). Trimming removed 1 base at V and 5 bases at J, with 15 bases between. The CDR3 extends over 16 amino acids. Looked up from germline, CDR1 is MDHEN and CDR2 is SYDVKM. Written as DNA, the CDR3 is TGTGCCAGCAGTTTATCTTCAGCGGATAGACACAATGAGCAGTTCTTC. Translating it yields CASSLSSADRHNEQFF.

The genes are TRBV7-9 and TRBJ1-4; 9 nucleotides match TRBD1. CDR3 length equals 15 residues. Germline V gives CDR1 SEHNR, CDR2 FQNEAQ (reference sequence). V dropped 1 base and J dropped 8; count of bases not matched to a gene: 5. The CDR3 DNA sequence: TGTGCCAGCAGCTTAGTGGGGACAGGGTACGAAAAACTGTTTTTT. This encodes CASSLVGTGYEKLFF.

The sample holds a few counts of this clone. This CDR3 is also generated by other DNA sequences in the sample. The genes are TRBV30 and TRBJ2-5; tentative D call: TRBD2 (5 bases). The CDR3 runs to 12 residues. CDR1 is GTSNPN, CDR2 SVGIG, per germline (reference sequence). Trimming removed 0 bases at V and 4 bases at J, with 6 bases between. The CDR3 coding sequence is TGTGCCTGGAGTGTAGGAGGAGAGACCCAGTACTTC. Translated: CAWSVGGETQYF. The entire variable domain, with the rest obtained from reference TRBV30 and TRBJ2-5, is as follows: SQTIHQWPATLVQPVGSPLSLECTVEGTSNPNLYWYRQAAGRGLQLLFYSVGIGQISSEVPQNLSASRPQDRQFILSSKKLLLSDSGFYLCAWSVGGETQYFGPGTRLLVL.

J is TRBJ2-3 and V is TRBV5-1; TRBD1 is a possible D gene (8 bases). The CDR3 has 16 residues. Per the germline V gene, CDR1 is SGHRS and CDR2 is YFSETQ. V lost 4 bases and J lost 6, with 21 bases in between. DNA for the CDR3: TGCGCCAGCAGCGCGGGAGAAGGACAGGGTGGGGATACGCAGTATTTT. It specifies CASSAGEGQGGDTQYF.

Notes on this clone: This sample also contains other DNA sequences that code for the same CDR3. V gene TRBV6-1 combines with J gene TRBJ2-7, with TRBD1 as a possible D gene (6 bases). This CDR3 has 12 residues. Germline V CDR1 and CDR2: MNHNS, SASEGT. Trimming left V 6 bases short and J 1 base short, with 7 bases between. The CDR3 region has the DNA TGTGCCAGCAGACAGGGATCCTACGAGCAGTACGTC. It encodes CASRQGSYEQYV.

The rearrangement joins TRBV11-1 to TRBJ2-2; 8 bases map to TRBD2. CDR1 is SGHAT and CDR2 is FQDESV in the germline V gene (reference sequence). The CDR3 loop spans 14 amino acids. V lost 5 bases and J lost 5; bases outside the gene matches: 4. The CDR3 DNA follows: TGTGCCAGCAGCCGTCGGGGGGGTACCGGGGAGCTGTTTTTT. It specifies CASSRRGGTGELFF.

The rearrangement links TRBV19 to TRBJ1-4, with a weak D call TRBD1 (6 bases). Germline CDR1 is LNHDA and CDR2 is SQIVND (reference sequence). V was clipped by 5 bases and J by 8 bases, with 18 bases between them. The CDR3 is 15 residues long. This chain's CDR3 is CASSFLGPGEEKLFF. CDR3 nucleotide sequence: TGTGCCAGTAGTTTTCTGGGCCCAGGGGAGGAAAAACTGTTTTTT.

The CDR3 DNA reads as TGCAGCGTTGATGGTGGGGGGTCCTACGAGCAGTACTTC. Amino acids: CSVDGGGSYEQYF. The chain uses TRBV29-1 and TRBJ2-7; tentative D call: TRBD2 (6 bases). Looked up from germline, CDR1 is SQVTM and CDR2 is ANQGSEA. V was cut by 3 bases and J by 1 base, with 10 bases left in between. This CDR3 is built from 13 residues.

This clone was observed a handful of times. V usage is TRBV19 and J usage is TRBJ1-1; possible D gene TRBD1, 5 bases. V was cut by 7 bases and J by 5 bases, with 14 bases left in between. From germline, CDR1 is LNHDA and CDR2 SQIVND (reference sequence). This CDR3 contains 13 residues. The CDR3 loop reads CASTREGGTEAFF. CDR3 bases: TGTGCCAGTACCAGGGAGGGTGGGACTGAAGCTTTCTTT.

The chain recombines TRBV2 with TRBJ1-6, with a possible D match to TRBD1 (5 bases). The length of the CDR3 is 16 residues. Germline V gene lookup returns CDR1 SNHLY and CDR2 FYNNEI. The V end lost 8 bases, the J end lost 5 bases, and 19 bases lay between the germline ends. CDR3 residues: CASAREGNANNSPLHF. The CDR3 bases are TGTGCCAGCGCCAGGGAGGGGAACGCAAATAATTCACCCCTCCACTTT.

This chain connects TRBV2 to TRBJ2-5; 7 positions match TRBD2. Per germline, CDR1 SNHLY and CDR2 FYNNEI. The V segment lost 7 bases and the J segment 5 bases; nucleotides outside the gene matches: 4. The CDR3 covers 12 residues. The CDR3 DNA follows: TGTGCCAGCACGGAGCGGGACGAGACCCAGTACTTC. Residues: CASTERDETQYF.